What follows is one T cell receptor beta chain and its context. The data stem from a study of blood T cell repertoires in COVID-19. In germline, CDR1 is SGDLS, CDR2 YYNGEE. The CDR3 covers 15 residues. Deletions cut 0 bases from V and 5 bases from J, with 9 bases between. Original processing notes: Counts of nucleated cells, estimated from reference gene primer amplification, were obtained. Only in-frame clones appear in the TCRdb table, and some are missing; sequencing was by immunoSEQ multiplex PCR. Clone size and V and J calls were adopted from that table, with D and trimming inferred from the DNA. The table records a few hundred thousand clones, around 82% of them present only once.

This clonotype originated in a woman in her twenties or thirties who had recovered from COVID-19. This chain joins TRBV9 and TRBJ1-6; D unresolved. The sequencing input was peripheral blood. CDR3 in DNA: TGTGCCAGCAGCGTAGAAGGGAGGGATAATTCACCCCTCCACTTT. Translation: CASSVEGRDNSPLHF.